Given below is one TCR beta chain in context. The authors' processing: The authors estimated nucleated cell counts from reference gene primer amplification. Repertoires were generated with immunoSEQ multiplex PCR, while TCRdb's copy carries only in-frame clones and drops some. The D gene and trimming were derived from the DNA, and the V and J assignments and clone size from that table. The sample lists 330,000 or so clones, roughly 90% occurring once. The entry originates in a study of blood T cell repertoires in COVID-19. The overall study: Specimens from acute and convalescent COVID-19 originated in the United States, Italy and Spain. The analysed material was cDNA or gDNA that came from T cells, B-cell-depleted T cells, or PBMCs.

Followed over time, Seattle patients had been enrolled while infection was active. The germline V and J ends were trimmed by 7 bases and 10 bases, with 20 bases remaining between them. This CDR3 region has 14 residues. CDR1 is MNHEY and CDR2 is SVGAGI in the germline V gene. This TCR was sampled from a man aged 30 to 39 with COVID-19, enrolled during active disease. The V gene is TRBV6-5, the J gene TRBJ2-1; tentative D call: TRBD2 (7 bases). The source material was peripheral blood. The CDR3 reads CASKGDYRAREQFF. The CDR3 DNA sequence: TGTGCCAGCAAGGGGGACTACCGTGCTCGGGAGCAGTTCTTC.